The 26 T cell receptor beta chains presented below share a single source sample, sequenced in a study of shared clonotypes between healthy human individuals. Repertoires were generated with immunoSEQ multiplex PCR, while TCRdb's copy carries only in-frame clones and drops some. This sample has some 2.1 million clones, with about 95% found just once. Cells designated naive CD8 were CD45RO-negative and were positively selected for CCR7, with terminally differentiated effector memory CD45RA+ cells excluded. The material sequenced was naive CD8+ T cells sorted from blood. All receptors come from a man younger than 35 in good health.

Notes on this clone: Additional DNA sequences in this sample encode the identical CDR3. The rearrangement uses TRBV9 and TRBJ2-7; weak D call: TRBD1 (6 bases). The CDR3 is 14 amino acids. The germline CDR1 and CDR2 sequences are SGDLS and YYNGEE. Trimming pared 2 bases from V and 0 bases from J, leaving 9 bases between. The CDR3 here is CASSVEGHSYEQYF. The CDR3 region has the DNA TGTGCCAGCAGCGTTGAGGGACACTCCTACGAGCAGTACTTC.

V usage is TRBV5-1 and J usage is TRBJ1-6, with TRBD1 as a possible D gene (5 bases). This CDR3 contains 14 residues. The V gene lost 0 bases and the J gene lost 7 bases, with 8 bases spanning the gap. Germline lookup yields CDR1 SGHRS and CDR2 YFSETQ. The DNA for the CDR3 is TGCGCCAGCAGCTTGGCCAGGGAAAATTCACCCCTCCACTTT. Translation: CASSLARENSPLHF.

CDR3 sequence (DNA): TGTGCCAGCAGTTTATATCAGCGGGGCACAGATACGCAGTATTTT. It translates to CASSLYQRGTDTQYF. This rearrangement joins TRBV27 to TRBJ2-3; D might be TRBD2 (6 bases). CDR1 is MNHEY, CDR2 SMNVEV, per germline (reference sequence). The germline V and J ends were trimmed by 1 base and 1 base, with 9 bases remaining between them. The CDR3 loop spans 15 amino acids.

The rearrangement uses TRBV5-6 and TRBJ2-7; 10 bases map to TRBD1. The CDR3 runs to 12 residues. Germline loops: CDR1 SGHDT, CDR2 YYEEEE. The V and J ends lost 3 bases and 6 bases, in that order; junction bases with no gene match: 0. The CDR3 spells CASSWDRGEQYF. As DNA, the CDR3 is TGTGCCAGCAGCTGGGACAGGGGCGAGCAGTACTTC.

This chain connects TRBV30 to TRBJ2-3; the match to TRBD2 covers 7 bases. Looked up from germline, CDR1 is GTSNPN and CDR2 is SVGIG (reference sequence). CDR3 size: 13 residues. The ends lost 6 bases at V and 3 bases at J; junction bases unmatched: 6. The CDR3: CACLREGTDTQYF. In DNA, the CDR3 is TGTGCCTGCCTCAGGGAGGGAACAGATACGCAGTATTTT.

V usage is TRBV25-1 and J usage is TRBJ2-6; the match to TRBD1 covers 9 bases. The germline CDR1 and CDR2 sequences are MGHDK and SYGVNS. Germline trimming cut 4 bases from V and 0 bases from J; bases unmatched to any gene: 4. CDR3 length: 17 amino acids. The CDR3 is CASSAGTGNSGANVLTF. The CDR3 DNA reads TGTGCCAGCAGTGCCGGGACAGGGAACTCTGGGGCCAACGTCCTGACTTTC. The full variable domain, rest sourced from reference TRBV25-1 and TRBJ2-6, is EADIYQTPRYLVIGTGKKITLECSQTMGHDKMYWYQQDPGMELHLIHYSYGVNSTEKGDLSSESTVSRIRTEHFPLTLESARPSHTSQYLCASSAGTGNSGANVLTFGAGSRLTVL.

The rearrangement links TRBV7-2 to TRBJ2-7; D is possibly TRBD1 or TRBD2 (5 bases each). The germline gives CDR1 SGHTA, CDR2 FQGNSA. V dropped 5 bases and J dropped 0 bases, with 14 bases sitting between them. This CDR3 contains 15 residues. The CDR3 is CASSPTGTYSYEQYF. The CDR3 DNA reads as TGTGCCAGCAGCCCCACCGGGACGTACTCCTACGAGCAGTACTTC. The full variable domain, with the rest looked up from reference TRBV7-2 and TRBJ2-7, is GAGVSQSPSNKVTEKGKDVELRCDPISGHTALYWYRQSLGQGLEFLIYFQGNSAPDKSGLPSDRFSAERTGGSVSTLTIQRTQQEDSAVYLCASSPTGTYSYEQYFGPGTRLTVT.

About this clone itself: In the same sample, other DNA sequences code for this CDR3. V usage is TRBV7-9 and J usage is TRBJ1-1, with no clear D. V was clipped by 5 bases and J by 1 base, with 11 bases between them. Germline CDR1 is SEHNR and CDR2 is FQNEAQ (reference sequence). This CDR3 is built from 14 residues. CDR3 DNA: TGTGCCAGCAGCCCGAGCCTCGGGAACACTGAAGCTTTCTTT. Amino acid sequence: CASSPSLGNTEAFF.

V and J are TRBV6-6 and TRBJ2-7; 9 nucleotides line up with TRBD2. The CDR3 loop spans 14 amino acids. Trimming removed 6 bases from V and 3 bases from J; junction bases left unmatched: 6. The germline V gene encodes CDR1 MNHNY and CDR2 SVGAGI (reference sequence). CDR3 nucleotide sequence: TGTGCCAGCAGCGGGGAGCGGGAGGACTACGAGCAGTACTTC. Protein: CASSGEREDYEQYF.

The chain uses TRBV19 and TRBJ1-6; tentative D call: TRBD1 (6 bases). Germline CDR1 LNHDA, CDR2 SQIVND (reference sequence). The ends were cut back, 3 bases at V and 7 bases at J, with 13 bases in the middle. The CDR3 is made up of 15 amino acids. CDR3 loop: CASSMGGTPNSPLHF. In nucleotides, the CDR3 is TGTGCCAGTAGTATGGGCGGGACACCGAATTCACCCCTCCACTTT.

CDR3 sequence reads: CASSFPSGGRYYNEQFF. CDR3 bases: TGTGCCAGCAGTTTTCCTAGCGGGGGAAGGTACTACAATGAGCAGTTCTTC. This sequence joins TRBV27 and TRBJ2-1, with TRBD2 identical over 10 bases. The CDR3 totals 17 residues. V trimming: 3 bases; J trimming: 3 bases; junction bases outside the gene matches: 8. Germline CDR1 and CDR2: MNHEY and SMNVEV (reference sequence).

The rearrangement joins TRBV30 to TRBJ2-5; possibly TRBD1 for D (6 bases). Trimming left V 5 bases short and J 6 bases short, with 13 bases between. Germline V lookup: CDR1 GTSNPN, CDR2 SVGIG (reference sequence). CDR3 length: 12 residues. CDR3 in amino acids: CAWETGPKTQYF. As DNA, the CDR3 is TGTGCCTGGGAAACAGGGCCAAAGACCCAGTACTTC.

This chain links TRBV28 with TRBJ1-2; TRBD1 might be the D (5 bases). The V end was cut by 4 bases, the J end by 3 bases, with 12 bases between. CDR1 and CDR2 (germline): MDHEN, SYDVKM. There are 14 residues in the CDR3. In nucleotides, the CDR3 is TGTGCCAGCAGTTCCTGGGACGGATACTATGGCTACACCTTC. It encodes CASSSWDGYYGYTF.

The J gene is TRBJ1-1, the V gene TRBV5-1, with D possibly TRBD1 on 6 matching bases. Germline V CDR1 and CDR2: SGHRS, YFSETQ. This CDR3 comprises 17 residues. Trimming removed 4 bases at V and 3 bases at J, with 22 bases between. CDR3 nucleotide sequence: TGCGCCAGCAGCCTTGGGACAAAGGGGGGCGATGACACTGAAGCTTTCTTT. Translated: CASSLGTKGGDDTEAFF.

The chain joins TRBV7-2 to TRBJ1-1; 8 nucleotides align to TRBD1. The CDR3 spans 15 residues. V lost 6 bases to trimming and J lost 2 bases; unmatched junction nucleotides: 8. Germline V CDR1 and CDR2: SGHTA, FQGNSA. In DNA, the CDR3 is TGTGCCAGCAGGACGCCCGGGACAGGAAACACTGAAGCTTTCTTT. Residues: CASRTPGTGNTEAFF.

V usage is TRBV7-9 and J usage is TRBJ1-4; TRBD1 agrees at 9 bases. CDR1 SEHNR and CDR2 FQNEAQ come from the germline V gene (reference sequence). This CDR3 is 14 amino acids long. V trimming: 4 bases; J trimming: 8 bases; junction bases outside the gene matches: 5. CDR3 amino acids: CASSWTGEWEKLFF. The CDR3 region has the DNA TGTGCCAGCAGCTGGACAGGGGAATGGGAAAAACTGTTTTTT.

This chain's CDR3 is CASSIVIGMNSNQPQHF. In DNA, the CDR3 is TGTGCCAGTAGTATAGTTATTGGTATGAACAGCAATCAGCCCCAGCATTTT. The V and J genes are TRBV19 and TRBJ1-5; D gene uncertain. The CDR3 consists of 17 residues. Trimming removed 1 base at V and 1 base at J, with 14 bases between. Looked up from germline, CDR1 is LNHDA and CDR2 is SQIVND (reference sequence).

The V gene is TRBV2, the J gene TRBJ2-3, with 10 bases that match TRBD2. This CDR3 region has 14 residues. CDR1 is SNHLY, CDR2 FYNNEI, per germline. V was clipped by 7 bases and J by 4 bases; unmatched bases: 5. The chain's CDR3 is CASISGGAADTQYF. As DNA, the CDR3 is TGTGCCAGCATAAGCGGGGGGGCCGCAGATACGCAGTATTTT. Full variable domain (missing parts from reference TRBV2 and TRBJ2-3): EPEVTQTPSHQVTQMGQEVILRCVPISNHLYFYWYRQILGQKVEFLVSFYNNEISEKSEIFDDQFSVERPDGSNFTLKIRSTKLEDSAMYFCASISGGAADTQYFGPGTRLTVL.

V is TRBV5-6 and J is TRBJ1-2, with a tentative D call TRBD1 (5 bases). The CDR3 runs 15 residues. The germline V gene has CDR1 SGHDT and CDR2 YYEEEE. V was trimmed by 3 bases and J by 3 bases, leaving 15 bases between them. CDR3 loop: CASSWEAGPYYGYTF. The DNA for the CDR3 is TGTGCCAGCAGCTGGGAGGCAGGGCCATACTATGGCTACACCTTC. Full variable domain (outside the CDR3, taken from reference TRBV5-6 and TRBJ1-2): DAGVTQSPTHLIKTRGQQVTLRCSPKSGHDTVSWYQQALGQGPQFIFQYYEEEERQRGNFPDRFSGHQFPNYSSELNVNALLLGDSALYLCASSWEAGPYYGYTFGSGTRLTVV.

The chain carries TRBV13 and TRBJ2-2, with unresolved D. Per germline, CDR1 PRHDT and CDR2 FYEKMQ (reference sequence). Trimming stripped 5 bases from V and 8 bases from J, with 12 bases between. The CDR3 covers 13 residues. The CDR3 DNA follows: TGTGCCAGCAGCATCTGGACCCATGGGGAGCTGTTTTTT. Amino acids: CASSIWTHGELFF.

The chain combines TRBV5-1 with TRBJ1-3; D is uncertain. The CDR3 length is 14 residues. V lost 2 bases to trimming and J lost 0 bases, with 6 bases between them. The germline V gene encodes CDR1 SGHRS and CDR2 YFSETQ. The CDR3 bases are TGCGCCAGCAGCTTCGACTTCTCTGGAAACACCATATATTTT. Its protein product is CASSFDFSGNTIYF.

The CDR3 nucleotides read TGTGCCAGCAGTTTCAGTGATGCTCTTGGCTACACCTTC. Translation: CASSFSDALGYTF. This rearrangement joins TRBV28 to TRBJ1-2; the D is unclear. The CDR3 contains 13 residues. V lost 3 bases to trimming and J lost 7 bases, with 12 bases between them. Germline loops: CDR1 MDHEN, CDR2 SYDVKM.

Details on this clone: Additional DNA sequences in this sample encode the identical CDR3. The chain uses TRBV7-2 and TRBJ2-7; no clear D. V lost 1 base, J lost 2 bases, and 9 bases lay in between. Germline CDR1 is SGHTA and CDR2 is FQGNSA. The CDR3 is made up of 14 amino acids. CDR3 sequence (DNA): TGTGCCAGCAGCTTAGGGTCCGTGACCTACGAGCAGTACTTC. The encoded protein is CASSLGSVTYEQYF.

J is TRBJ1-3 and V is TRBV30; D gene unclear. The CDR3 consists of 13 residues. Germline CDR1 reads GTSNPN; CDR2 reads SVGIG (reference sequence). V dropped 4 bases and J dropped 0 bases, with 7 bases sitting between them. The CDR3 sequence: CAWTRSSGNTIYF. CDR3 DNA sequence: TGTGCCTGGACTAGGAGCTCTGGAAACACCATATATTTT.

This clone was observed once. This chain uses TRBV5-1 with TRBJ2-7; tentatively, D is TRBD1 (5 bases). The CDR3 totals 16 residues. The germline V gene encodes CDR1 SGHRS and CDR2 YFSETQ. V was pared by 4 bases and J by 2 bases, with 19 bases between. The CDR3 nucleotides are TGCGCCAGCAGCGTTGCAGGGCCCGTTTCGGCCTACGAGCAGTACTTC. It translates to CASSVAGPVSAYEQYF.

J is TRBJ2-3 and V is TRBV7-6, with D unresolved. Germline CDR1 and CDR2: SGHVS and FNYEAQ. The CDR3 is made up of 15 amino acids. With 1 base removed from V and 1 base from J, the gap between germline ends came to 9 bases. As DNA, the CDR3 is TGTGCCAGCAGCTTAGAAGGTTTTGGCACAGATACGCAGTATTTT. Protein sequence: CASSLEGFGTDTQYF.